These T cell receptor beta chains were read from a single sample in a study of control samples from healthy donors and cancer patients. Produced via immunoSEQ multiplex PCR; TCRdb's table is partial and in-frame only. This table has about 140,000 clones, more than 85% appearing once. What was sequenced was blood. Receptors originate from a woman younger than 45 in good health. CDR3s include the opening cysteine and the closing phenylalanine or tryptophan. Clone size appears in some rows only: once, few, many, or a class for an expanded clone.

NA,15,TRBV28,CASSPDRGWVGELFF
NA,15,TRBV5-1,CASSLTTSRGGEQFF
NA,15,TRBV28,CASRGGWQGSNEQFF
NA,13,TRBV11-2,CASSFASNQPQHF
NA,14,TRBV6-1,CASSELGRNTEAFF
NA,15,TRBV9,CASSGSTGLNTEAFF
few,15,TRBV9,CASSVAGGGRKPQHF
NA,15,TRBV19,CASSMVSGSQDTQYF
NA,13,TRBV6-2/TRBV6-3,CASSYTPLFEQFF
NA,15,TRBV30,CAWSTDGYSSYEQYF
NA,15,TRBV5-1,CASSLSGVSNQPQHF
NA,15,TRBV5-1,CASSPEWEPNEKLFF
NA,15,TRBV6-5,CASSYFASGGYEQYF
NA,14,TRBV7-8,CASRRTGTYNEQFF
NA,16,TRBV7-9,CASSLGVPSVTYEQYF
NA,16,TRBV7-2,CASSPIPSLIQNEQYF
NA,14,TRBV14,CASSPDRAWETQYF
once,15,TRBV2,CASRKESSYNSPLHF
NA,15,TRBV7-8,CASSLEPGSLETQYF
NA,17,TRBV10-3,CAISDPDRGGAGYGYTF
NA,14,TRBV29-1,CSVEGGTEIYGYTF
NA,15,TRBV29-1,CSVEDQTGGAGTQYF
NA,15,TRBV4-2,CASSQDVGAMYEQYF
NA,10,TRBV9,CASTDGEQYF
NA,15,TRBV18,CASLDRTGGQETQYF
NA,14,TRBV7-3,CASSLGPGQGPQHF
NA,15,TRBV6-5,CASRPQWLSNEKLFF
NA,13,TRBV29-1,CSAGSGGNEKLFF
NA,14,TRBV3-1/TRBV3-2,CASSQWTGYYEQYF
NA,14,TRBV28,CASSATGTYNEQFF
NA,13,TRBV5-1,CASSLEGTKEAFF
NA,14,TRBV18,CASSPQGLGYGYTF
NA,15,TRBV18,CASSPETGATGELFF
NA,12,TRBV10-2,CASGEGGTEAFF
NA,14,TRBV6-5,CASSYSTDTSPLHF
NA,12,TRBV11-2,CASSSHLYEQYF
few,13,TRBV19,CASSMASSYEQYF
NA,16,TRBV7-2,CASSSNPPQGNYGYTF
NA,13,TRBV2,CASRGTGVGGYTF
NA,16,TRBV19,CASSIPPGESTGELFF
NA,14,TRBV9,CASSVGTQGSGYTF
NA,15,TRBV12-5,CASGLTPGGLETQYF
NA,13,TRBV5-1,CASSSNQGNEQFF
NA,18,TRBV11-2,CASSWGLAGGEVEETQYF
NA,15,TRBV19,CASSVTSGDTDTQYF
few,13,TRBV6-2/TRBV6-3,CASSWTGGAEAFF
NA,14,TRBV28,CASTQTGGIYEQYF
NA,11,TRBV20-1,CSTGLGDEQYF
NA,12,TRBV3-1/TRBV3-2,CASSQVGHEQFF
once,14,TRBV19,CASSPRRKNTEAFF
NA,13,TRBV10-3,CAIQLSGANVLTF
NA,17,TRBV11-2,CASSSDRDSSYNSPLHF
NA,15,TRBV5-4,CASSRGGGRNYEQYF